This entry features one T cell receptor beta chain sequence. Its antigen remains unidentified. PCR used 60 Vbeta primers and 13 Jbeta primers. Generated by immunoSEQ multiplex PCR, the TCRdb table keeps only in-frame clones and is missing some. The data hold around 120,000 clones, with about four fifths observed a single time. These data originate in a study of cytomegalovirus exposure and HLA in healthy donors. Points from the study as a whole: Reported findings show TCR beta sequences accurately forecast HLA-A and HLA-B alleles in most subjects. The authors later found TCR association rates varying by HLA locus, with DRB1 most and HLA-C fewest.

In germline, CDR1 is LNHDA, CDR2 SQIVND (reference sequence). The CDR3 is 14 residues long. V was cut by 3 bases and J by 5 bases, with 12 bases left in between. This receptor was identified in a female donor in good health and CMV-seropositive. V gene TRBV19 combines with J gene TRBJ2-3, with D maybe TRBD2 (6 bases). Sequences were obtained from PBMCs. The CDR3 loop is CASSIGGLGDTQYF. The CDR3 nucleotides are TGTGCCAGTAGTATCGGAGGGTTAGGAGATACGCAGTATTTT.